Listed below are T cell receptor beta chains from one sample, sequenced in a study of CD8+ T cells in alopecia areata. TCRdb's table, derived via immunoSEQ multiplex PCR, lists solely in-frame clones and lacks some. This table has 120,000 or so clones, around 50% appearing once. Sequencing was done on a sample of NKG2D-low CD8+ T cells sorted from blood. The receptors shown here come from a human donor with alopecia areata. CDR3s include the opening cysteine and the closing phenylalanine or tryptophan. The order of the fields is V gene, J gene, CDR3 protein.

TRBV30,TRBJ1-2,CAWSVGGGGYGYTF
TRBV27,TRBJ2-3,CASSLYWSQGAEDTQYF
TRBV4-1,TRBJ2-7,CASSQERSTYEQYF
TRBV27,TRBJ1-2,CASRDTYYGYTF
TRBV5-4,TRBJ2-5,CASSLWAKTQYF
TRBV29-1,TRBJ2-7,CSVERGTYEQYF
TRBV30,TRBJ2-3,CAWSDGGGAGRRGADTQYF
TRBV27,TRBJ2-3,CASSSVGDTQYF
TRBV25-1,TRBJ2-7,CASSDWTDSEQYF
TRBV5-4,TRBJ2-1,CASSSEDNDNEQFF
TRBV27,TRBJ2-2,CASSLWRETGRTGELFF
TRBV29-1,TRBJ1-2,CSVADREGGYTF
TRBV29-1,TRBJ1-1,CSVGDQSEAFF
TRBV28,TRBJ2-7,CASTPEGSTYEQYF
TRBV27,TRBJ2-7,CASSAGYEQYF
TRBV5-1,TRBJ2-3,CASSSGDPTTDTQYF
TRBV27,TRBJ2-7,CASSFVGAYEQYF
TRBV29-1,TRBJ2-1,CSAAGSYNEQFF
TRBV7-9,TRBJ2-7,CASSSLYEQYF
TRBV5-8,TRBJ2-1,CASSFKDLSYNEQFF
TRBV29-1,TRBJ2-5,CSVDSTPGLDSGAQYF
TRBV29-1,TRBJ2-4,CSVDNPQRNGKYF
TRBV28,TRBJ2-3,CASLLGATDTQYF
TRBV29-1,TRBJ1-2,CSTDRGLANYGYTF
TRBV5-6,TRBJ1-6,CASSLAASPLHF
TRBV2,TRBJ2-7,CASSVIGRNYEQYF
TRBV30,TRBJ2-5,CAWNRYQETQYF
TRBV29-1,TRBJ2-6,CSVGTSSGANVLTF
TRBV7-2,TRBJ2-5,CASSPLASGDKYF
TRBV28,TRBJ2-3,CASLKGGRVTDTQYF
TRBV30,TRBJ2-2,CAWMGPTGELFF
TRBV30,TRBJ2-1,CAWSQGLGTYNEQFF
TRBV29-1,TRBJ2-1,CSVVLPTAAFF
TRBV28,TRBJ2-5,CASSPATEGLGETQYF
TRBV7-8,TRBJ2-5,CASSRQETQYF
TRBV9,TRBJ2-5,CASSVLTGETQYF
TRBV27,TRBJ2-2,CASEGRGGTGELFF
TRBV27,TRBJ1-2,CASRTNGGYTF
TRBV30,TRBJ2-7,CAWSVGSSYEQYF
TRBV27,TRBJ1-1,CASSSPGGEAEAFF
TRBV28,TRBJ1-1,CASSSLMNTEAFF
TRBV6-4,TRBJ2-1,CASSTGTSGSDEQFF
TRBV5-1,TRBJ2-7,CASSLAGGNEQYF
TRBV28,TRBJ2-3,CASGGVGTDTQYF
TRBV14,TRBJ2-1,CASSQPGGNNEQFF
TRBV29-1,TRBJ2-5,CSVEDFGEQYF
TRBV2,TRBJ2-5,CAQRAPWETQYF
TRBV30,TRBJ1-5,CACGDGTSNQPQHF
TRBV29-1,TRBJ2-6,CSVEEGQGTASGANVLTF
TRBV29-1,TRBJ2-1,CSVLPGTGRGNEQFF
TRBV29-1,TRBJ2-7,CSVDQGPLEEQYF
TRBV29-1,TRBJ1-1,CSVVPENTEAFF
TRBV4-1,TRBJ1-5,CASSQPGQGGNQPQHF
TRBV29-1,TRBJ2-3,CSTTGTGEQYF
TRBV2,TRBJ2-7,CASSGAGGEQYF
TRBV6-1,TRBJ2-7,CASSLRDSAAYEQYF
TRBV27,TRBJ2-7,CASSLSTKREQYF